This TCR beta chain was documented in a study of CD8 T cells in Susac syndrome. The CDR3 runs 14 residues. With 5 bases clipped from V and 6 bases from J, the junction kept 9 bases outside the gene matches. Germline V gene data show CDR1 as DFQATT and CDR2 as SNEGSKA (reference sequence). Reverse transcription of about 0.5 to 1 ug RNA used random hexamers. It was immunoSEQ multiplex PCR that amplified TCR beta CDR3 across 54 Vbeta and 13 Jbeta. Using its own MiXCR run on the immunoSEQ multiplex PCR reads, TCRdb lists one record per CDR3 protein. The table lists about 250,000 distinct CDR3 sequences, approximately 92% of them singletons.

This clonotype originated in a human donor with multiple sclerosis. This chain joins TRBV20-1 and TRBJ2-1; 8 bases match TRBD2. Sample: CD4+ T cells from PBMCs. CDR3 protein: CSAGGVAGFNEQFF. For the CDR3, the DNA is TGCAGTGCTGGGGGAGTAGCGGGATTCAATGAGCAGTTCTTC.